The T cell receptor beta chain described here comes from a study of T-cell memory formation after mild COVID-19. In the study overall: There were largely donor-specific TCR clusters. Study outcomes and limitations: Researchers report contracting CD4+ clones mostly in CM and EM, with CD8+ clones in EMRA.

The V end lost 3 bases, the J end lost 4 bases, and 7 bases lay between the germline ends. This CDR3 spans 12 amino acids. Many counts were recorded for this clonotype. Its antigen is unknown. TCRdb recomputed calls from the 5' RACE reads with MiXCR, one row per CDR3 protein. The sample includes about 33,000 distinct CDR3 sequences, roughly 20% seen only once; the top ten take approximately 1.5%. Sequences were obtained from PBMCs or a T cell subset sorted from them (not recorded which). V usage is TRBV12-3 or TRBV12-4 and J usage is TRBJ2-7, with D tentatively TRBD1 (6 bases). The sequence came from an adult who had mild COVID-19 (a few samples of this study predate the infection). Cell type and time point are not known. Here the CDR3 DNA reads TGTGCCAGCAGTTTGGACAGATACGAGCAGTACTTC. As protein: CASSLDRYEQYF.